This is a list of T cell receptor beta chains from one sample in a study of blood T cell repertoires in COVID-19. Sequencing was performed with immunoSEQ multiplex PCR; in TCRdb, only in-frame clones are kept and a portion is missing. This sample has fewer than 600,000 clones, with 80% to 90% found just once. Sequences were obtained from peripheral blood. These receptors were collected from a man younger than 35 with COVID-19, enrolled during active disease. Both conserved end residues are part of each CDR3. A D gene is named only where the DNA matches it firmly. A row's size may be missing; if present it is once, few, many or a size class.

j_call d_call v_call cdr3_length clone_size cdr3_aa cdr3_nt
TRBJ2-5 TRBD1 TRBV6-6 15 NA CASSYSAGGRETQYF TGTGCCAGCAGTTACTCGGCAGGGGGTAGAGAGACCCAGTACTTC
TRBJ2-1 TRBD2 TRBV14 16 NA CASSQYLLAGVNEQFF TGTGCCAGCAGCCAATACCTCCTAGCGGGAGTCAATGAGCAGTTCTTC
TRBJ2-1 TRBD2 TRBV5-1 15 NA CASSLDLAGVNEQFF TGCGCCAGCAGCTTGGATCTAGCGGGAGTGAATGAGCAGTTCTTC
TRBJ2-1 TRBD2 TRBV5-6 15 once CASSRLAAAYNEQFF TGTGCCAGCAGCAGACTAGCGGCCGCCTACAATGAGCAGTTCTTC
TRBJ2-5 NA TRBV30 16 NA CAWSVGIWTNQETQYF TGTGCCTGGAGTGTAGGAATTTGGACTAACCAAGAGACCCAGTACTTC
TRBJ2-2 NA TRBV11-3 12 NA CASGGKSGELFF TGTGCCAGCGGGGGGAAGTCCGGGGAGCTGTTTTTT
TRBJ2-1 TRBD2 TRBV9 15 NA CASPLSGASYNEQFF TGTGCCAGCCCCCTTAGCGGGGCCTCCTACAATGAGCAGTTCTTC
TRBJ2-4 NA TRBV3-1/TRBV3-2 15 NA CASSLDTLAKNIQYF TGTGCCAGCAGCCTCGACACCCTAGCCAAAAACATTCAGTACTTC
TRBJ2-6 NA TRBV4-1 14 once CASSQDSGANVLTF TGCGCCAGCAGCCAAGATTCGGGGGCCAACGTCCTGACTTTC
TRBJ2-1 NA TRBV3-1/TRBV3-2 12 NA CASSRQTSEQFF TGTGCCAGCAGCCGACAGACTAGTGAGCAGTTCTTC
TRBJ2-1 NA TRBV1 15 NA CTTPLLDYYYNEQFF TGCACCACCCCACTCTTGGACTATTACTACAATGAGCAGTTCTTC
TRBJ1-1 NA TRBV9 14 NA CASSATGPGTEAFF TGTGCCAGCAGCGCAACAGGGCCGGGTACTGAAGCTTTCTTT
TRBJ2-2 TRBD1 TRBV19 15 NA CASSIGTGRSGELFF TGTGCCAGTAGTATCGGGACAGGGAGAAGCGGGGAGCTGTTTTTT
TRBJ2-7 TRBD1 TRBV2 15 NA CASSEVGGGNYEQYF TGTGCCAGCAGTGAAGTAGGGGGCGGAAACTACGAGCAGTACTTC
TRBJ2-2 NA TRBV5-4 16 NA CASSGPGIPNTGELFF TGTGCCAGCAGCGGGCCCGGGATCCCTAACACCGGGGAGCTGTTTTTT